The rows below give T cell receptor beta chains drawn from one sample of a study of blood T cell repertoires in COVID-19. Profiling relied on immunoSEQ multiplex PCR, and the TCRdb table lists in-frame clones only, not all of them. The profile covers tens of thousands of clones, with 82% appearing a single time and under 35% taken by the ten largest. Material for sequencing was peripheral blood. These receptors all stem from a human donor in a cohort sampled during active COVID-19. The CDR3 runs from the conserved cysteine through the conserved F or W. The order of the fields is clone size, D gene, J gene, V gene, CDR3 protein, CDR3 DNA. The D gene is left open where the match is weak. Expanded clones are given a class, and other clones once, few, many or no size at all.

clone size: .
D gene: .
J gene: TRBJ2-1
V gene: TRBV7-9
CDR3 protein: CASSFPTAYNEQFF
CDR3 DNA: TGTGCCAGCAGCTTCCCGACTGCCTACAATGAGCAGTTCTTC

clone size: once
D gene: TRBD1
J gene: TRBJ1-1
V gene: TRBV6-2/TRBV6-3
CDR3 protein: CASSYGGQGGNTEAFF
CDR3 DNA: TGTGCCAGCAGTTACGGTGGCCAGGGGGGGAACACTGAAGCTTTCTTT

clone size: .
D gene: .
J gene: TRBJ1-2
V gene: TRBV3-1/TRBV3-2
CDR3 protein: CASSPGYGYTF
CDR3 DNA: TGTGCCAGCAGCCCGGGGTATGGCTACACCTTC

clone size: .
D gene: TRBD1
J gene: TRBJ2-3
V gene: TRBV19
CDR3 protein: CASSPRGQASTDTQYF
CDR3 DNA: TGTGCCAGTAGCCCCAGGGGACAGGCCAGCACAGATACGCAGTATTTT

clone size: .
D gene: TRBD1
J gene: TRBJ1-6
V gene: TRBV7-3
CDR3 protein: CASSLGQGDSPLHF
CDR3 DNA: TGTGCCAGCAGCTTAGGTCAGGGGGATTCACCCCTCCACTTT

clone size: .
D gene: .
J gene: TRBJ2-5
V gene: TRBV7-3
CDR3 protein: CASSLGGSQETQYF
CDR3 DNA: TGTGCCAGCAGCTTGGGGGGATCCCAAGAGACCCAGTACTTC

clone size: .
D gene: TRBD1
J gene: TRBJ2-2
V gene: TRBV3-1/TRBV3-2
CDR3 protein: CASSGESGGNTGELFF
CDR3 DNA: TGTGCCAGCAGCGGGGAGTCAGGGGGCAACACCGGGGAGCTGTTTTTT

clone size: .
D gene: .
J gene: TRBJ1-2
V gene: TRBV15
CDR3 protein: CATSRGRGNYGYTF
CDR3 DNA: TGTGCCACCAGCAGAGGACGGGGAAACTATGGCTACACCTTC

clone size: .
D gene: .
J gene: TRBJ1-5
V gene: TRBV4-1
CDR3 protein: CASSQEEGFQPQHF
CDR3 DNA: TGCGCCAGCAGCCAAGAGGAGGGTTTCCAGCCCCAGCATTTT

clone size: .
D gene: .
J gene: TRBJ1-6
V gene: TRBV13
CDR3 protein: CASSSTTQLSSYNSPLHF
CDR3 DNA: TGTGCCAGCAGCAGCACAACACAGTTAAGCTCCTATAATTCACCCCTCCACTTT

clone size: .
D gene: TRBD1
J gene: TRBJ2-1
V gene: TRBV4-1
CDR3 protein: CASSQLQGNEQFF
CDR3 DNA: TGCGCCAGCAGCCAACTACAGGGGAATGAGCAGTTCTTC

clone size: .
D gene: .
J gene: TRBJ1-5
V gene: TRBV2
CDR3 protein: CASSVQVQPQHF
CDR3 DNA: TGTGCCAGCAGTGTACAGGTTCAGCCCCAGCATTTT

clone size: .
D gene: .
J gene: TRBJ2-1
V gene: TRBV3-1/TRBV3-2
CDR3 protein: CASSQGSVSAGPEQFF
CDR3 DNA: TGTGCCAGCAGCCAAGGCTCAGTTAGCGCGGGGCCTGAGCAGTTCTTC

clone size: .
D gene: TRBD1
J gene: TRBJ1-5
V gene: TRBV18
CDR3 protein: CASSGTGGESNQPQHF
CDR3 DNA: TGTGCCAGCTCAGGGACAGGGGGCGAGAGCAATCAGCCCCAGCATTTT

clone size: .
D gene: TRBD1
J gene: TRBJ2-5
V gene: TRBV9
CDR3 protein: CASSVAPGGMQYF
CDR3 DNA: TGTGCCAGCAGCGTAGCTCCAGGGGGAATGCAGTACTTC

clone size: once
D gene: .
J gene: TRBJ1-2
V gene: TRBV10-3
CDR3 protein: CAITDSREFGGYTF
CDR3 DNA: TGTGCCATCACCGATTCCAGGGAATTTGGTGGCTACACCTTC

clone size: .
D gene: .
J gene: TRBJ1-1
V gene: TRBV5-1
CDR3 protein: CASSLDSYNTEAFF
CDR3 DNA: TGCGCCAGCAGCCTAGACAGCTACAACACTGAAGCTTTCTTT

clone size: .
D gene: TRBD1
J gene: TRBJ2-7
V gene: TRBV5-4
CDR3 protein: CASRDRTTYEQYF
CDR3 DNA: TGTGCCAGCAGGGACAGGACGACCTACGAGCAGTACTTC

clone size: .
D gene: TRBD2
J gene: TRBJ2-1
V gene: TRBV6-5
CDR3 protein: CASSPLAGGYNEQFF
CDR3 DNA: TGTGCCAGCAGTCCGCTAGCGGGGGGATACAATGAGCAGTTCTTC

clone size: .
D gene: .
J gene: TRBJ1-2
V gene: TRBV6-5
CDR3 protein: CASSASTGNYGYTF
CDR3 DNA: TGTGCCAGCAGCGCGTCAACAGGGAACTATGGCTACACCTTC

clone size: .
D gene: .
J gene: TRBJ2-7
V gene: TRBV7-8
CDR3 protein: CASSPSGNEQYF
CDR3 DNA: TGTGCCAGCAGCCCCTCCGGTAACGAGCAGTACTTC

clone size: .
D gene: TRBD1
J gene: TRBJ1-4
V gene: TRBV5-1
CDR3 protein: CASSSQGNNEKLFF
CDR3 DNA: TGCGCCAGCAGCTCACAGGGGAATAATGAAAAACTGTTTTTT

clone size: .
D gene: .
J gene: TRBJ1-3
V gene: TRBV5-6
CDR3 protein: CASSSGNTIYF
CDR3 DNA: TGTGCCAGCAGCTCGGGAAACACCATATATTTT

clone size: once
D gene: .
J gene: TRBJ1-1
V gene: TRBV11-3
CDR3 protein: CASSLVRGTEAFF
CDR3 DNA: TGTGCCAGCAGCTTAGTTAGGGGAACTGAAGCTTTCTTT

clone size: .
D gene: .
J gene: TRBJ2-2
V gene: TRBV30
CDR3 protein: CAWRVGLAGELFF
CDR3 DNA: TGTGCCTGGAGGGTGGGGCTGGCCGGGGAGCTGTTTTTT

clone size: .
D gene: TRBD2
J gene: TRBJ2-7
V gene: TRBV7-9
CDR3 protein: CASSSGLAKGSYEQYF
CDR3 DNA: TGTGCCAGCAGCTCGGGACTAGCGAAGGGCTCCTACGAGCAGTACTTC

clone size: .
D gene: .
J gene: TRBJ1-6
V gene: TRBV28
CDR3 protein: CASRDVYNSPLHF
CDR3 DNA: TGTGCCTCGCGGGACGTTTATAATTCACCCCTCCACTTT

clone size: .
D gene: .
J gene: TRBJ1-3
V gene: TRBV5-1
CDR3 protein: CASRATGIGNTIYF
CDR3 DNA: TGCGCCAGCAGAGCGACGGGAATTGGAAACACCATATATTTT

clone size: .
D gene: .
J gene: TRBJ2-5
V gene: TRBV5-8
CDR3 protein: CASSLLPGQETQYF
CDR3 DNA: TGTGCCAGCAGCTTGTTACCGGGACAAGAGACCCAGTACTTC

clone size: .
D gene: .
J gene: TRBJ1-5
V gene: TRBV9
CDR3 protein: CASSVAFRSYQPQHF
CDR3 DNA: TGTGCCAGCAGCGTAGCTTTTCGAAGCTATCAGCCCCAGCATTTT

clone size: .
D gene: TRBD1
J gene: TRBJ2-7
V gene: TRBV28
CDR3 protein: CASSLMDRGSYEQYF
CDR3 DNA: TGTGCCAGCAGTTTAATGGACAGGGGATCCTACGAGCAGTACTTC

clone size: .
D gene: .
J gene: TRBJ2-7
V gene: TRBV3-1/TRBV3-2
CDR3 protein: CASTSEGYEQYF
CDR3 DNA: TGTGCCAGCACCTCCGAGGGCTACGAGCAGTACTTC

clone size: .
D gene: .
J gene: TRBJ1-3
V gene: TRBV9
CDR3 protein: CASSLLDSSGNTIYF
CDR3 DNA: TGTGCCAGCAGCCTATTGGACAGCTCTGGAAACACCATATATTTT

clone size: few
D gene: .
J gene: TRBJ1-2
V gene: TRBV12-3/TRBV12-4
CDR3 protein: CASSFGEYYGYTF
CDR3 DNA: TGTGCCAGCAGTTTTGGGGAGTACTATGGCTACACCTTC

clone size: .
D gene: .
J gene: TRBJ2-7
V gene: TRBV30
CDR3 protein: CAWSVGLLARQYF
CDR3 DNA: TGTGCCTGGAGTGTAGGCCTCCTAGCGCGGCAGTACTTC

clone size: .
D gene: .
J gene: TRBJ2-2
V gene: TRBV5-5
CDR3 protein: CASSLQGGELFF
CDR3 DNA: TGTGCCAGCAGCCTCCAGGGCGGGGAGCTGTTTTTT

clone size: .
D gene: TRBD1
J gene: TRBJ1-2
V gene: TRBV5-4
CDR3 protein: CASSLLAGGNYGYTF
CDR3 DNA: TGTGCCAGCAGCTTGTTGGCAGGGGGGAACTATGGCTACACCTTC

clone size: .
D gene: .
J gene: TRBJ1-1
V gene: TRBV4-1
CDR3 protein: CASSQLGQGNTEAFF
CDR3 DNA: TGCGCCAGCAGCCAACTGGGGCAGGGGAACACTGAAGCTTTCTTT

clone size: .
D gene: TRBD1
J gene: TRBJ2-6
V gene: TRBV18
CDR3 protein: CASSPNRTGWTGANVLTF
CDR3 DNA: TGTGCCAGCTCACCAAATCGGACAGGGTGGACTGGGGCCAACGTCCTGACTTTC

clone size: .
D gene: .
J gene: TRBJ1-4
V gene: TRBV7-2
CDR3 protein: CASSFILDKNEKLFF
CDR3 DNA: TGTGCCAGCAGCTTCATATTGGACAAGAATGAAAAACTGTTTTTT

clone size: .
D gene: TRBD1
J gene: TRBJ2-7
V gene: TRBV5-8
CDR3 protein: CASSYDRGLYEQYF
CDR3 DNA: TGTGCCAGCAGCTACGACAGGGGGCTATACGAGCAGTACTTC

clone size: .
D gene: TRBD2
J gene: TRBJ2-7
V gene: TRBV7-9
CDR3 protein: CASSSSLGLDLYEQYF
CDR3 DNA: TGTGCCAGCAGCTCCTCCCTGGGACTAGATTTATACGAGCAGTACTTC